This T cell receptor (beta chain) comes out of a study of Ad26.COV2.S vaccination and SARS-CoV-2 variants. Study background: Ad26.COV2.S, an intramuscular injection, was given once or twice 56 days apart.

Study results and caveats: Substantial breadth in spike-specific CD8+ and CD4+ T cell responses was reportedly seen after vaccination. Vaccine recipients posted higher spike-specific TCR breadth than their placebo counterparts. Analyses of TCR breadth and depth may have underestimated total T cell responses.

A few counts support this clone. The antigen is not known. Other nucleotide sequences from this sample produce the same CDR3. The repertoire was sequenced with immunoSEQ multiplex PCR; TCRdb's copy has only in-frame clones and lacks some. The sample has about 420,000 clones, approximately 87% seen once. As for treatment: around 19 received Ad26.COV2.S at low or high dose, single or two shots; five or six received placebo; per-sample allocation not given. The samples were gathered on day 63 after the first injection of vaccine or placebo. Trimming pared 5 bases from V and 0 bases from J, leaving 7 bases between. The CDR3 has 13 residues. Germline V CDR1 and CDR2: MNHEY, SVGAGI.

Sample: peripheral blood, taken in a trial of Ad26.COV2.S vaccine versus placebo. This TCR was recovered from a person aged 18-65 years who received the Ad26.COV2.S COVID-19 vaccine or a placebo. The chain is built from TRBV6-5 and TRBJ1-1; D gene ambiguous. CDR3 region: CASSLTLNTEAFF. The CDR3 DNA is TGTGCCAGCAGTCTTACCCTGAACACTGAAGCTTTCTTT.